This T cell receptor (beta chain) was recovered during a study of shared clonotypes between healthy human individuals. TCRdb's copy holds only in-frame clones and misses some; the assay was immunoSEQ multiplex PCR. The sample lists 1,500,000 or so clones, around 97% seen once, with roughly 1.2% in the top ten. Only one count was recorded for this clone. V gave up 0 bases and J gave up 3 bases; unmatched junction bases: 8. The CDR3 is made up of 18 amino acids. In germline, CDR1 is SGHVS, CDR2 FQNEAQ. The chain uses TRBV7-8 and TRBJ2-1; TRBD2 aligns across 10 bases. The sample consisted of naive CD4+ T cells sorted from blood. Subset in this sample: CD45RA+ positively selected. The origin of this receptor is a young man in good health. The DNA for the CDR3 is TGTGCCAGCAGCTTAGCGCGAGGACTAGCGGCCAACTACAATGAGCAGTTCTTC. Translating it yields CASSLARGLAANYNEQFF.